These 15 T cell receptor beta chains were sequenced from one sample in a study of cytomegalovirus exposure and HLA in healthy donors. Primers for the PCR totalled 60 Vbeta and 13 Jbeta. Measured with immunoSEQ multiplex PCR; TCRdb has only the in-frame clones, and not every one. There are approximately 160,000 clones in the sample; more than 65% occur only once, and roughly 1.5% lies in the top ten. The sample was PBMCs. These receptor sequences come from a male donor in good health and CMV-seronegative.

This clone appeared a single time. The CDR3 loop is CATLGGAYEQYF. As DNA, the CDR3 is TGTGCCACCCTGGGGGGGGCATACGAGCAGTACTTC. The chain uses TRBV6-5 and TRBJ2-7, with a tentative D call TRBD2 (7 bases). Trimming took 10 bases from V and 4 from J, leaving 14 bases between them. CDR1 is MNHEY, CDR2 SVGAGI, per germline. This CDR3 comprises 12 residues.

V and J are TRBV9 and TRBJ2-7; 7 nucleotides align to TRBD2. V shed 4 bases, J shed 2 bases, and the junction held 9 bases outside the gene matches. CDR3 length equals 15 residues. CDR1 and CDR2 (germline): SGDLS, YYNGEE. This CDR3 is CASSPSSGPPYEQYF. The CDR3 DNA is TGTGCCAGCAGCCCGAGTAGCGGGCCCCCCTACGAGCAGTACTTC.

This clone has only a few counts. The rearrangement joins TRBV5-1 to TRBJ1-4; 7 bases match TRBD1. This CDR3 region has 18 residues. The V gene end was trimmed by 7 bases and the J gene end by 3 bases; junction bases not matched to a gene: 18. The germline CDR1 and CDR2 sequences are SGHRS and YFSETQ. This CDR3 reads CASHPGTASNLANEKLFF. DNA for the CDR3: TGCGCCAGCCACCCTGGGACAGCCTCGAATTTGGCTAATGAAAAACTGTTTTTT. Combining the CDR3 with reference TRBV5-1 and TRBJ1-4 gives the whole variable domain KAGVTQTPRYLIKTRGQQVTLSCSPISGHRSVSWYQQTPGQGLQFLFEYFSETQRNKGNFPGRFSGRQFSNSRSEMNVSTLELGDSALYLCASHPGTASNLANEKLFFGSGTQLSVL.

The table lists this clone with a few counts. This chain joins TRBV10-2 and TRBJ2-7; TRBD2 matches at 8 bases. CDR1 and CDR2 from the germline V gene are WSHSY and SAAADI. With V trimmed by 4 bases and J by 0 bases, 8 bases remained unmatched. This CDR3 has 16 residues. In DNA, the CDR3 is TGCGCCAGCAGTGTGACGAGCGGGGGTTTCTCCTACGAGCAGTACTTC. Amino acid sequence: CASSVTSGGFSYEQYF.

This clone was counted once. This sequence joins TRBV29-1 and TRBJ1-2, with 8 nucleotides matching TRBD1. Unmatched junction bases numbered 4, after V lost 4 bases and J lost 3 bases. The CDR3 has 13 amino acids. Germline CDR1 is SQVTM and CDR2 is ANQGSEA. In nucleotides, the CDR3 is TGCAGCGTTGCTAGGGGACAGGACTATGGCTACACCTTC. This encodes CSVARGQDYGYTF.

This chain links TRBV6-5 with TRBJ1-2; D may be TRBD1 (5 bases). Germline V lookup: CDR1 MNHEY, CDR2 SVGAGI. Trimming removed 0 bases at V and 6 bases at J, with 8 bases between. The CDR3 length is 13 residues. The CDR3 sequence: CASSYSGRDGYTF. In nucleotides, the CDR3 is TGTGCCAGCAGTTACTCCGGCAGGGATGGCTACACCTTC.

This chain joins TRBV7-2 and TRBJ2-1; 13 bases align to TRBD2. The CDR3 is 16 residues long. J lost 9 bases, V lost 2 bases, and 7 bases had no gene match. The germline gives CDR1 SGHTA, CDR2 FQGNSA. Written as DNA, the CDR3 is TGTGCCAGCAGCTTAAGGACTAGCGGGAGAGGGGGTGAGCAGTTCTTC. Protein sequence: CASSLRTSGRGGEQFF.

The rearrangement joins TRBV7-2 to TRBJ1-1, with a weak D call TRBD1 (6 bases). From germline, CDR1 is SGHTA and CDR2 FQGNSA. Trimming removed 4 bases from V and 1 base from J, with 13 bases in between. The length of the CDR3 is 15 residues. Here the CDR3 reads CASSSVGGPNTEAFF. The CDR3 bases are TGTGCCAGCAGCTCCGTCGGGGGGCCGAACACTGAAGCTTTCTTT.

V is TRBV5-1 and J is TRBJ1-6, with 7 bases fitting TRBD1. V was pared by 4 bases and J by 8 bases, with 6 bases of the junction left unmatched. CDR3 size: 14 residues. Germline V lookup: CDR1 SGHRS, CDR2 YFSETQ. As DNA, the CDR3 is TGCGCCAGCAGCCTGACAGGGTCGGATTCACCCCTCCACTTT. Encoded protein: CASSLTGSDSPLHF. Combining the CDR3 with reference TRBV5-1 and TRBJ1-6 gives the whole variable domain KAGVTQTPRYLIKTRGQQVTLSCSPISGHRSVSWYQQTPGQGLQFLFEYFSETQRNKGNFPGRFSGRQFSNSRSEMNVSTLELGDSALYLCASSLTGSDSPLHFGNGTRLTVT.

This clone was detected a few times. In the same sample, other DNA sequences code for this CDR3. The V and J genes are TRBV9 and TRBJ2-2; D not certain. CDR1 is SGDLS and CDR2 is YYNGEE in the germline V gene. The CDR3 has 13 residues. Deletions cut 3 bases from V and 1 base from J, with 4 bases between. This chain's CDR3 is CASSAGNTGELFF. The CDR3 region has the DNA TGTGCCAGCAGCGCAGGGAACACCGGGGAGCTGTTTTTT.

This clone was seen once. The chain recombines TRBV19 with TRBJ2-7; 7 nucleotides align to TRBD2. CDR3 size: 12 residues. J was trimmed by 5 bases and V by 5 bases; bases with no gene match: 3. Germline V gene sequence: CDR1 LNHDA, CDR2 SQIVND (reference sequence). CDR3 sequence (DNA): TGTGCCAGTAGTCTGAGCGGGGACGAGCAGTACTTC. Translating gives CASSLSGDEQYF.

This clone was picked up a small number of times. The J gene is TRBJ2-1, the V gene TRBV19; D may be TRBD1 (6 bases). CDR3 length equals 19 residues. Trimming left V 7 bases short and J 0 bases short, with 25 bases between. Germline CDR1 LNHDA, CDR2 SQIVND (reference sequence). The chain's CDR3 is CASNSGGLGARSSYNEQFF. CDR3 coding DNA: TGTGCCAGTAACTCTGGCGGGTTGGGGGCCCGCTCCTCCTACAATGAGCAGTTCTTC. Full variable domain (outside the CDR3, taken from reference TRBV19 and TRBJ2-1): DGGITQSPKYLFRKEGQNVTLSCEQNLNHDAMYWYRQDPGQGLRLIYYSQIVNDFQKGDIAEGYSVSREKKESFPLTVTSAQKNPTAFYLCASNSGGLGARSSYNEQFFGPGTRLTVL.

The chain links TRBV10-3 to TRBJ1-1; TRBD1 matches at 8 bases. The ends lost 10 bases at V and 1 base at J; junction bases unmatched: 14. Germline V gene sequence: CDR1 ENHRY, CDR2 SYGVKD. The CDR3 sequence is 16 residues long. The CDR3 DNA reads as TGTGCCACAGGTAGAGGGGTAGGACAGGGGAACACTGAAGCTTTCTTT. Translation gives CATGRGVGQGNTEAFF.

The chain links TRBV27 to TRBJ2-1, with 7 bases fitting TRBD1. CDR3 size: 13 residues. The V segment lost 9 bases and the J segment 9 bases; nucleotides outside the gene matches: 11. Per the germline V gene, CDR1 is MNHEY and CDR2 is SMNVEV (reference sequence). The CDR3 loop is CASSPGTVGEQFF. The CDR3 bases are TGTGCCAGTAGTCCCGGGACAGTCGGTGAGCAGTTCTTC.

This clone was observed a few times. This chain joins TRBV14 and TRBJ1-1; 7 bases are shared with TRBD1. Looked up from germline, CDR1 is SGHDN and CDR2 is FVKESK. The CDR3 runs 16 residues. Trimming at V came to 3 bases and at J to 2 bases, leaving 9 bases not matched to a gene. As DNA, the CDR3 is TGTGCCAGCAGCCACAGAACCGGGACAGTTAACACTGAAGCTTTCTTT. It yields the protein CASSHRTGTVNTEAFF.